The clone carrying this TCR beta chain was seen once. The junction does not match germline at one end; this may be a read error. The germline V gene encodes CDR1 SGHAT and CDR2 FQDESV (reference sequence). This CDR3 spans 16 amino acids. Researchers made TCR beta libraries by using iRepertoire HTBI primers and running Arm-PCR on CDR3 regions. TCRdb reprocessed the multiplex PCR reads via MiXCR and lists one record per CDR3 protein. The profile covers about 440,000 distinct CDR3 sequences, with 14% to 15% appearing a single time and approximately 15% taken by the ten largest. The sample originates from a study of regulatory T cells in long-lasting Graves disease. As for time point: newly diagnosed GD, antithyroid drugs for less than 3 months. PBMCs provided the RNA from which the TCR library was made. This sample was also put to use in a study of T cells in Graves' hyperthyroidism and ophthalmopathy. That report adds: Absent ophthalmopathy progression within 18 months defined stable Graves' hyperthyroidism. Newly diagnosed hyperthyroidism, duration under 2 months, in patients aged 18 to 65.

The rearrangement joins TRBV11-1 to TRBJ2-6; tentatively, D is TRBD1 (5 bases). The clonotype comes from a woman aged 25 to 39 with Graves disease. The material was peripheral blood mononuclear cells (PBMCs), obtained at new diagnosis, from a patient treated with antithyroid drugs. In DNA, the CDR3 is TGTGCCAGCAGCTTAGTAGGCAGCTCTGGGGCCGACGTCCTGACTTTC. As protein: CASSLVGSSGADVLTF.